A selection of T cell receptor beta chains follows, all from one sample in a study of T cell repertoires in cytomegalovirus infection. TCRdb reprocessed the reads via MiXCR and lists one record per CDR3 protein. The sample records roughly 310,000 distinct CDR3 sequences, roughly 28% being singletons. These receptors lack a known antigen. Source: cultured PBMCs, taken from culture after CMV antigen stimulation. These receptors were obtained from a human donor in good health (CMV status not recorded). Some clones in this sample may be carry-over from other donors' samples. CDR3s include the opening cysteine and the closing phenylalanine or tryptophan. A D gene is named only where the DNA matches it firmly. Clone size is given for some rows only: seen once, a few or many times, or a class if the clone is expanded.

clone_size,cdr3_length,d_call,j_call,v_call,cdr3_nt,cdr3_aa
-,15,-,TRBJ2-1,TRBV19,TGTGCCAGTAGTATGGTCGCAAGCTCCTACAATGAGCAGTTCTTC,CASSMVASSYNEQFF
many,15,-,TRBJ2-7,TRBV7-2,TGTGCCAGCAGCTTAGCCGAGACACCCACCTACGAGCAGTACTTC,CASSLAETPTYEQYF
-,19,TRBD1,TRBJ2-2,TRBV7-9,TGTGCCAGCAGCCCCCTTTCCTCCCGACAGGGCCTTAGAACCGGGGAGCTGTTTTTT,CASSPLSSRQGLRTGELFF
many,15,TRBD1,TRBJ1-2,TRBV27,TGTGCCAGCAGTTTTACCAGGGGGCACAACTATGGCTACACCTTC,CASSFTRGHNYGYTF
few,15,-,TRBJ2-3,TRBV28,TGTGCCAGCAGTTGGTCTGGGGGCTCCACAGATACGCAGTATTTT,CASSWSGGSTDTQYF
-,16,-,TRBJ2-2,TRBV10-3,TGTGCCATCAGTGAGGGAGCGAGTACGAACACCGGGGAGCTGTTTTTT,CAISEGASTNTGELFF
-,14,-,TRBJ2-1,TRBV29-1,TGCAGCGTCCCGGGACTGGCCTCCTACAATGAGCAGTTCTTC,CSVPGLASYNEQFF
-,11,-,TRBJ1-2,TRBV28,TGTGCATCTCGGACAAACTATGGCTACACCTTC,CASRTNYGYTF
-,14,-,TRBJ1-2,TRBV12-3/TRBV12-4,TGTGCCAGCAGTAGACAGAACCTTAACTATGGCTACACCTTC,CASSRQNLNYGYTF
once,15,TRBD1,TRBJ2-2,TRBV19,TGTGCCAGTAGTACGGGACAGGGGAACACCGGGGAGCTGTTTTTT,CASSTGQGNTGELFF
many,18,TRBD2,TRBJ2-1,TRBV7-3,TGTGCCAGCAGCTTAAAACGGGGAGGCGGGAGAGGCGGGACTGAGCAGTTCTTC,CASSLKRGGGRGGTEQFF
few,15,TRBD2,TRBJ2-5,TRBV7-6,TGTGCCAGCAGCTTAGAAACCCCTAGCGGAGGGACCCAGTACTTC,CASSLETPSGGTQYF
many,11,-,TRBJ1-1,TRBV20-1,TGCAGTGCACAGGGGAACACTGAAGCTTTCTTT,CSAQGNTEAFF
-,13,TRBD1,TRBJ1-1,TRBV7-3,TGTGCCAGCAGCTCTACAGGGGTGTCGGTAGCTTTCTTT,CASSSTGVSVAFF
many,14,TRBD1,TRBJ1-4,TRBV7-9,TGTGCCAGCAGCTTAGCCCGACAGGGCGAAAAACTGTTTTTT,CASSLARQGEKLFF
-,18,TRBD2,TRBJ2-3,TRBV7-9,TGTGCCAGCAGCTTAGGACTAGCGGGAGTATTTGGCACAGATACGCAGTATTTT,CASSLGLAGVFGTDTQYF
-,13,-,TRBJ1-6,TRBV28,TGTGCCAGCAGTTCAGGGCTTAATTCACCCCTCCACTTT,CASSSGLNSPLHF
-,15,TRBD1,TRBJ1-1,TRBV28,TGTGCCAGCAGTCCAGGGGGCAGAGGGGACACTGAAGCTTTCTTT,CASSPGGRGDTEAFF
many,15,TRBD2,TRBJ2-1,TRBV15,TGTGCCACCAGCCGTAGCGGGAGCTCCTACAATGAGCAGTTCTTC,CATSRSGSSYNEQFF
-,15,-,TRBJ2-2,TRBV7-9,TGTGCCAGCAGTGCGGGACTTGCGAACACCGGGGAGCTGTTTTTT,CASSAGLANTGELFF